Each of the 13 T cell receptor beta chains below was sequenced from the same sample in a study of T-cell memory formation after mild COVID-19 (dated by TCRdb to the early 2020s). The library was made by 5' RACE. Sequenced on an Illumina NovaSeq 6000. TCRdb trimmed the raw reads at Q25, called clones with MiXCR and kept productive beta chains. Every entry covers one CDR3 protein and lists the most common genes and DNA from its rows. For this sample the table gives 350,000 or so distinct CDR3 sequences, of which roughly 20% were detected only once. 9.5% to 15% of the sample comes from the top ten. Source material: PBMCs or a T cell subset sorted from them (not recorded which). The origin of the receptors is an adult woman who had mild COVID-19 (a few samples of this study predate the infection). The sample titles of this study are shuffled in the database, so cell type and time point are left out; the donor was told from shared clones.

As regards this clonotype: This may be a read error: a much more frequent sequence differs by one nucleotide. The V and J genes are TRBV9 and TRBJ2-1; 13 bases fit TRBD2. The J segment lost 8 bases and the V segment lost 4 bases, leaving 6 bases of the junction unmatched. CDR1 and CDR2 (germline): SGDLS, YYNGEE. The CDR3 length is 15 residues. In DNA, the CDR3 is TGTGCCAGCAGCCCTCGGACTAGCGGGAGCGATGAGCAGTTCTTC. This codes for CASSPRTSGSDEQFF.

This clonotype was seen a handful of times. V gene TRBV5-6 combines with J gene TRBJ1-1; a possible D gene is TRBD1 (6 bases). This CDR3 is built from 15 residues. Germline loops: CDR1 SGHDT, CDR2 YYEEEE. V lost 2 bases and J 1 base, leaving 12 bases between the germline ends. The CDR3 nucleotides are TGTGCCAGCAGCTTTGGGGGCAGGGGGAACACTGAAGCTTTCTTT. Translated, it gives CASSFGGRGNTEAFF.

The V gene is TRBV7-8, the J gene TRBJ2-1; 10 bases are a match to TRBD2. Germline CDR1 is SGHVS and CDR2 is FQNEAQ. The CDR3 totals 15 residues. Trimming cost V 4 bases and J 9 bases; bases outside gene matches: 9. The CDR3 bases are TGTGCCAGCAGCTCCCTTGTAGCGGGAGGTAGTGAGCAGTTCTTC. It is translated as CASSSLVAGGSEQFF.

This clonotype is a singleton in its sample. CDR3 sequence reads: CASSIWTGDLNQPQHF. Here the CDR3 DNA reads TGTGCCAGTAGTATTTGGACAGGGGACCTCAATCAGCCCCAGCATTTT. The V gene is TRBV19, the J gene TRBJ1-5; TRBD1 agrees at 9 bases. The CDR3 has 16 residues. V lost 3 bases and J lost 3; bases outside the gene matches: 6. Germline loops: CDR1 LNHDA, CDR2 SQIVND (reference sequence).

The chain has TRBV11-2 and TRBJ1-3; the D is unclear. V was shortened by 8 bases and J by 0 bases, with 5 bases between the two germline ends. The V gene's germline CDR1 is SGHAT and CDR2 FQNNGV. The CDR3 runs to 12 residues. This CDR3 is CASRNSGNTIYF. The CDR3 nucleotides are TGTGCCAGCCGGAACTCTGGAAACACCATATATTTT.

This clonotype occurred a few times. This rearrangement joins TRBV18 to TRBJ2-1; TRBD1 aligns across 8 bases. Looked up from germline, CDR1 is KGHSH and CDR2 is LQKENI. The CDR3 length is 14 residues. V was clipped by 5 bases and J by 9 bases; unmatched bases: 9. For the CDR3, the DNA is TGTGCCAGCTCATTTTCACAGGGGGTCGCTGAGCAGTTCTTC. This encodes CASSFSQGVAEQFF.

The J gene is TRBJ1-6, the V gene TRBV6-2 or TRBV6-3; D may be TRBD1 (5 bases). The V and J ends lost 5 bases and 8 bases respectively, with 16 bases between them. Germline CDR1 MNHEY, CDR2 SVGEGT. This CDR3 contains 15 residues. The CDR3 DNA sequence: TGTGCCAGCAGTCCCCCGGGGGACGGTCATTCACCCCTCCACTTT. This codes for CASSPPGDGHSPLHF.

This chain connects TRBV20-1 to TRBJ1-5; D ambiguous. CDR1 and CDR2 (germline): DFQATT, SNEGSKA (reference sequence). This CDR3 region has 12 residues. Trimming stripped 6 bases from V and 4 bases from J, with 10 bases between. CDR3 amino acids: CSAVDGNQPQHF. CDR3 DNA sequence: TGCAGTGCCGTGGACGGTAATCAGCCCCAGCATTTT.

This clonotype was seen once. CDR3 DNA sequence: TGCGCCAGCAGCCAAAAATACAAGGGGACTCAGAACACTGAAGCTTTCTTT. Amino acids: CASSQKYKGTQNTEAFF. The V call is TRBV4-3, the J call TRBJ1-1, with D maybe TRBD1 (5 bases). CDR1 LGHNA and CDR2 YSLEER come from the germline V gene. The V end lost 2 bases, the J end lost 1 base, and 17 bases lay between the germline ends. This CDR3 spans 17 amino acids.

This clonotype occurred a few times. The chain recombines TRBV6-6 with TRBJ1-5; D is unclear. The germline V and J ends were trimmed by 7 bases and 0 bases, with 4 bases remaining between them. Germline V CDR1 and CDR2: MNHNY, SVGAGI (reference sequence). The CDR3 has 12 residues. This CDR3 is CASTVSNQPQHF. In DNA, the CDR3 is TGTGCCAGCACGGTTAGCAATCAGCCCCAGCATTTT.

This rearrangement joins TRBV2 to TRBJ1-2; TRBD1 agrees at 10 bases. Germline V gene data show CDR1 as SNHLY and CDR2 as FYNNEI. This CDR3 comprises 13 residues. V shed 11 bases, J shed 8 bases, and the junction held 11 bases outside the gene matches. The CDR3 nucleotides read TGTGCCGGACAGACAGGGGGCCTATTAGGCTACACCTTC. Translation: CAGQTGGLLGYTF.

The chain joins TRBV9 to TRBJ2-7, with TRBD2 matching 9 bases. The CDR3 length is 15 residues. The germline V gene has CDR1 SGDLS and CDR2 YYNGEE. V lost 0 bases, J lost 5 bases, and 6 bases stayed unmatched. This chain's CDR3 is CASSVAGLAKDEQYF. The CDR3 nucleotides read TGTGCCAGCAGCGTAGCTGGACTAGCGAAGGACGAGCAGTACTTC.

The chain combines TRBV12-5 with TRBJ2-3, with a weak D call TRBD2 (5 bases). This CDR3 has 17 amino acids. Trimming pared 1 base from V and 0 bases from J, leaving 14 bases between. CDR1 LGHNT and CDR2 FRNRAP come from the germline V gene. The CDR3: CASGLGPGGPSTDTQYF. The CDR3 region has the DNA TGTGCTAGTGGTTTGGGACCCGGAGGACCTAGCACAGATACGCAGTATTTT.